The next 25 T cell receptor beta chains were all read from a single sample in a study of cytomegalovirus exposure and HLA in healthy donors. Researchers ran the PCR with 60 Vbeta and 13 Jbeta primers. Profiling relied on immunoSEQ multiplex PCR, and the TCRdb table lists in-frame clones only, not all of them. The repertoire holds over 150,000 clones, roughly 80% seen once, with 1.9% in the top ten. The source material was PBMCs. These TCRs come from a human donor in good health.

This rearrangement joins TRBV10-3 to TRBJ2-7; perhaps TRBD1 as D (6 bases). This CDR3 has 14 residues. The V end lost 6 bases, the J end lost 4 bases, and 16 bases lay between the germline ends. Germline CDR1 is ENHRY and CDR2 is SYGVKD. The DNA of the CDR3 is TGTGCCATCAGCCCCCGGGACAAATTTTACGAGCAGTACTTC. The encoded protein is CAISPRDKFYEQYF.

The chain uses TRBV7-8 and TRBJ1-5; 7 bases are shared with TRBD1. Trimming took 5 bases from V and 7 from J; bases not matched to a gene: 11. Germline-derived CDR1 and CDR2 are SGHVS and FQNEAQ. This CDR3 comprises 15 residues. CDR3 sequence: CASSLRQGAGQPQHF. The CDR3 DNA reads as TGTGCCAGCAGCCTAAGACAGGGAGCTGGGCAGCCCCAGCATTTT.

This clone was observed once. The chain has TRBV6-1 and TRBJ2-3, with a tentative D call TRBD2 (6 bases). Trimming stripped 7 bases from V and 2 bases from J, with 13 bases between. Germline CDR1 reads MNHNS; CDR2 reads SASEGT. The CDR3 runs to 14 residues. CDR3: CASTEGGDTDTQYF. In DNA form, the CDR3 reads TGTGCCAGCACCGAGGGAGGAGACACAGATACGCAGTATTTT.

This chain joins TRBV19 and TRBJ2-3; a possible D gene is TRBD1 (5 bases). CDR3 length equals 15 residues. Germline CDR1 LNHDA, CDR2 SQIVND (reference sequence). V lost 3 bases and J 3 bases, leaving 13 bases between the germline ends. CDR3 DNA: TGTGCCAGTAGTATGACGGGCAGGGCGACAGATACGCAGTATTTT. Protein sequence: CASSMTGRATDTQYF. Combining the CDR3 with reference TRBV19 and TRBJ2-3 gives the whole variable domain DGGITQSPKYLFRKEGQNVTLSCEQNLNHDAMYWYRQDPGQGLRLIYYSQIVNDFQKGDIAEGYSVSREKKESFPLTVTSAQKNPTAFYLCASSMTGRATDTQYFGPGTRLTVL.

This clone was detected once. The chain links TRBV29-1 to TRBJ1-3; 8 bases agree with TRBD1. J lost 0 bases, V lost 6 bases, and 1 base had no gene match. The CDR3 runs 13 residues. Germline V gene data show CDR1 as SQVTM and CDR2 as ANQGSEA. The CDR3 DNA follows: TGCAGCGTCAGGGGGCCCTCTGGAAACACCATATATTTT. This sequence encodes CSVRGPSGNTIYF.

This rearrangement joins TRBV5-5 to TRBJ2-7; D is undetermined. The V and J ends lost 0 bases and 2 bases respectively, with 9 bases between them. The V gene's germline CDR1 is SGHKS and CDR2 YYEKEE (reference sequence). This CDR3 is built from 14 residues. The CDR3: CASSLEAGTYEQYF. As DNA, the CDR3 is TGTGCCAGCAGCTTGGAGGCAGGAACCTACGAGCAGTACTTC.

J is TRBJ2-7 and V is TRBV25-1; D might be TRBD1 (7 bases). Per germline, CDR1 MGHDK and CDR2 SYGVNS. The CDR3 sequence is 14 residues long. V lost 4 bases to trimming and J lost 6 bases, with 16 bases between them. Here the CDR3 DNA reads TGTGCCAGCAGTGGGGAATACAGGGGAGGCGAGCAGTACTTC. Its protein is CASSGEYRGGEQYF.

V gene TRBV6-6 combines with J gene TRBJ2-5, with a possible D match to TRBD1 (5 bases). CDR3 length: 15 residues. V was trimmed by 2 bases and J by 2 bases, leaving 12 bases between them. CDR1 is MNHNY, CDR2 SVGAGI, per germline (reference sequence). The DNA of the CDR3 is TGTGCCAGCAGTTACCCCGCAGGGAATCAAGAGACCCAGTACTTC. It encodes CASSYPAGNQETQYF.

The gene calls are TRBV27 and TRBJ2-3; 10 nucleotides match TRBD2. CDR3 length: 15 residues. The V gene end was trimmed by 5 bases and the J gene end by 2 bases; junction bases not matched to a gene: 4. The germline V gene encodes CDR1 MNHEY and CDR2 SMNVEV (reference sequence). The CDR3 loop reads CASSLSGGITDTQYF. In DNA form, the CDR3 reads TGTGCCAGCAGTCTTAGCGGGGGGATCACAGATACGCAGTATTTT.

The genes are TRBV5-5 and TRBJ1-3, with D possibly matching TRBD1 (6 bases). This CDR3 has 14 amino acids. In germline, CDR1 is SGHKS, CDR2 YYEKEE (reference sequence). The V gene lost 0 bases and the J gene lost 9 bases, with 13 bases spanning the gap. The chain's CDR3 is CASSLAGTLSTIYF. CDR3 nucleotides: TGTGCCAGCAGCTTGGCGGGGACACTGAGCACCATATATTTT.

The V gene is TRBV5-6, the J gene TRBJ2-1; 7 positions agree with TRBD2. This CDR3 contains 15 residues. V lost 6 bases to trimming and J lost 0 bases; unmatched junction nucleotides: 6. CDR1 and CDR2 (germline): SGHDT, YYEEEE. The CDR3 protein is CASTRGGSSYNEQFF. The CDR3, as DNA: TGTGCCAGCACCCGGGGAGGGAGCTCCTACAATGAGCAGTTCTTC.

The J gene is TRBJ2-7, the V gene TRBV11-2, with TRBD1 matching over 8 bases. V shed 6 bases, J shed 5 bases, and the junction held 6 bases outside the gene matches. CDR3 length equals 13 residues. Germline CDR1 is SGHAT and CDR2 is FQNNGV. The CDR3, as DNA: TGTGCCAGCAGGGTGACAGGGGCCCACGAGCAGTACTTC. Translated, it gives CASRVTGAHEQYF.

The rearrangement links TRBV6-6 to TRBJ2-2; no reliable D call. Between the trimmed V and J ends, which lost 2 bases and 7 bases, there was a span of 5 bases. Germline V lookup: CDR1 MNHNY, CDR2 SVGAGI (reference sequence). The CDR3 is 12 residues long. The CDR3 region has the DNA TGTGCCAGCAGTTACACCAGCGGGGAGCTGTTTTTT. Protein sequence: CASSYTSGELFF.

The genes are TRBV6-1 and TRBJ2-5; the D gene is possibly TRBD2 (6 bases). The end of the DNA aligns better with TRBJ2-7, so the J call may be wrong. CDR1 and CDR2 from the germline V gene are MNHNS and SASEGT. This CDR3 comprises 12 residues. CDR3 nucleotides: TGTGCCAGCATGGGGGGTACGTACGAGCAGTACTTC. The encoded protein is CASMGGTYEQYF.

The V and J genes are TRBV5-5 and TRBJ2-7; the match to TRBD2 covers 15 bases. The CDR3 sequence is 16 residues long. With V trimmed by 4 bases and J by 3 bases, 5 bases remained unmatched. In germline, CDR1 is SGHKS, CDR2 YYEKEE (reference sequence). CDR3 in DNA: TGTGCCAGCAGCGCTGGACTAGCGGGGGGGCGCTACGAGCAGTACTTC. Its protein is CASSAGLAGGRYEQYF.

A remark on this clone: This specimen includes other DNA sequences encoding the same CDR3. This chain uses TRBV2 with TRBJ1-2, with 8 positions matching TRBD1. Germline CDR1 and CDR2: SNHLY and FYNNEI. The CDR3 loop spans 15 amino acids. With 2 bases clipped from V and 6 bases from J, the junction kept 8 bases outside the gene matches. CDR3 coding DNA: TGTGCCAGCAGTGAACTTTCAGGGGGCATTGATGGCTACACCTTC. Translating it yields CASSELSGGIDGYTF.

The genes are TRBV5-6 and TRBJ1-5; 8 nucleotides align to TRBD1. CDR1 is SGHDT and CDR2 is YYEEEE in the germline V gene. The CDR3 is made up of 14 amino acids. V was clipped by 0 bases and J by 6 bases; unmatched bases: 2. CDR3 region: CASSLAGGGQPQHF. The CDR3 DNA sequence: TGTGCCAGCAGCTTGGCAGGGGGCGGTCAGCCCCAGCATTTT.

This clone was counted once. This chain links TRBV5-1 with TRBJ2-3; no clear D. Germline V gene sequence: CDR1 SGHRS, CDR2 YFSETQ. Trimming removed 7 bases from V and 0 bases from J, with 3 bases in between. This CDR3 region has 11 residues. The CDR3 sequence is CASSSTDTQYF. CDR3 bases: TGCGCCAGCTCAAGCACAGATACGCAGTATTTT.

The gene calls are TRBV12-5 and TRBJ1-5; D remains unclear. The germline V and J ends were trimmed by 1 base and 9 bases, with 4 bases remaining between them. CDR3 size: 11 residues. Germline V gene sequence: CDR1 LGHNT, CDR2 FRNRAP. CDR3 sequence: CASGLGRPQHF. CDR3 sequence (DNA): TGTGCTAGTGGTTTGGGTAGGCCCCAGCATTTT.

The chain recombines TRBV9 with TRBJ2-5; TRBD2 agrees at 9 bases. Germline assignment: CDR1 SGDLS and CDR2 YYNGEE. The ends lost 0 bases at V and 0 bases at J; junction bases unmatched: 9. The CDR3 extends over 18 amino acids. The CDR3 DNA follows: TGTGCCAGCAGCGTAGGTAATAGCGGGGGTTTGTACCAAGAGACCCAGTACTTC. It translates to CASSVGNSGGLYQETQYF. Combining the CDR3 with reference TRBV9 and TRBJ2-5 gives the whole variable domain DSGVTQTPKHLITATGQRVTLRCSPRSGDLSVYWYQQSLDQGLQFLIQYYNGEERAKGNILERFSAQQFPDLHSELNLSSLELGDSALYFCASSVGNSGGLYQETQYFGPGTRLLVL.

V gene TRBV4-1 combines with J gene TRBJ2-7; the D gene is possibly TRBD1 (5 bases). The CDR3 loop spans 15 amino acids. Per the germline V gene, CDR1 is MGHRA and CDR2 is YSYEKL. V lost 2 bases to trimming and J lost 7 bases, with 18 bases between them. The CDR3 reads CASSQSIGAAKEQYF. The CDR3 DNA follows: TGCGCCAGCAGCCAATCTATAGGGGCGGCCAAGGAGCAGTACTTC.

The rearrangement uses TRBV19 and TRBJ2-5; the D gene is possibly TRBD1 (6 bases). Germline V gives CDR1 LNHDA, CDR2 SQIVND (reference sequence). V gave up 3 bases and J gave up 5 bases, with 10 bases separating them. This CDR3 comprises 13 residues. CDR3 protein: CASSMAGVETQYF. The CDR3 region has the DNA TGTGCCAGTAGTATGGCAGGGGTGGAGACCCAGTACTTC.

This clone was seen a handful of times. The chain links TRBV5-4 to TRBJ2-7, with D perhaps TRBD2 (6 bases). Germline assignment: CDR1 SGHNT and CDR2 YYREEE (reference sequence). The CDR3 sequence is 13 residues long. V was cut by 1 base and J by 7 bases, with 12 bases left in between. The CDR3 is CASSLMGAGEQYF. The CDR3 DNA follows: TGTGCCAGCAGCTTGATGGGTGCGGGGGAGCAGTACTTC.

The chain has TRBV2 and TRBJ2-1; 10 positions agree with TRBD1. Germline V lookup: CDR1 SNHLY, CDR2 FYNNEI. The V and J ends lost 7 bases and 5 bases, in that order; junction bases with no gene match: 11. This CDR3 has 16 residues. CDR3 sequence reads: CASNLVRDRGHNEQFF. The CDR3 DNA reads as TGTGCCAGCAATTTGGTCCGGGACAGGGGCCACAATGAGCAGTTCTTC.

The chain has TRBV2 and TRBJ1-5, with 7 bases fitting TRBD1. The junction had 3 bases not matched to a gene; V was cut back by 6 bases and J by 1 base. This CDR3 is built from 14 residues. Per the germline V gene, CDR1 is SNHLY and CDR2 is FYNNEI. The CDR3 loop is CASSYRGSNQPQHF. DNA for the CDR3: TGTGCCAGCAGCTACAGGGGAAGCAATCAGCCCCAGCATTTT. Using reference TRBV2 and TRBJ1-5 for the parts outside the CDR3, the full variable domain is EPEVTQTPSHQVTQMGQEVILRCVPISNHLYFYWYRQILGQKVEFLVSFYNNEISEKSEIFDDQFSVERPDGSNFTLKIRSTKLEDSAMYFCASSYRGSNQPQHFGDGTRLSIL.